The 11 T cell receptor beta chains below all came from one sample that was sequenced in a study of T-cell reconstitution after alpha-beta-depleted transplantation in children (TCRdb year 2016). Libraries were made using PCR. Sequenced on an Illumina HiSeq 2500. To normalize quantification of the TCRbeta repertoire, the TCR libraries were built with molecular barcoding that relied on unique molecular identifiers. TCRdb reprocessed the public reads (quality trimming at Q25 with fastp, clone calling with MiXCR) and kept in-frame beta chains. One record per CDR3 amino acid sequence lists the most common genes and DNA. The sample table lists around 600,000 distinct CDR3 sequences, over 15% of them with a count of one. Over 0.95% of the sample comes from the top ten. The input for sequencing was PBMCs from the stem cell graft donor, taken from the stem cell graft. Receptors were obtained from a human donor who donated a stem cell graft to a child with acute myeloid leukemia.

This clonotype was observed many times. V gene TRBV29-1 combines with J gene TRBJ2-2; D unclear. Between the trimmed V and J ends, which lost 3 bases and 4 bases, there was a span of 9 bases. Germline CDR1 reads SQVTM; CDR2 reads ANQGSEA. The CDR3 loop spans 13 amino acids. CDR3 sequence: CSVEAAFTGELFF. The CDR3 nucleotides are TGCAGCGTTGAGGCGGCTTTCACCGGGGAGCTGTTTTTT.

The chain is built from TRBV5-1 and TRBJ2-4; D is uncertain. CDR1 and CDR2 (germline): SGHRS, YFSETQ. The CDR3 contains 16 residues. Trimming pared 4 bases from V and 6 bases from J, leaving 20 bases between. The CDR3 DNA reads TGCGCCAGCAGCCTACCGGACCGATTGGACCGAAACATTCAGTACTTC. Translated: CASSLPDRLDRNIQYF.

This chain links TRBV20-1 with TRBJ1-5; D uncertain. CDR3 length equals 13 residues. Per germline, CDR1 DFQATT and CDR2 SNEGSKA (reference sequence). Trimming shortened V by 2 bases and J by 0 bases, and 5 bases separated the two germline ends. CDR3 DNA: TGCAGTGCTAGACTGACTAGCAATCAGCCCCAGCATTTT. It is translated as CSARLTSNQPQHF.

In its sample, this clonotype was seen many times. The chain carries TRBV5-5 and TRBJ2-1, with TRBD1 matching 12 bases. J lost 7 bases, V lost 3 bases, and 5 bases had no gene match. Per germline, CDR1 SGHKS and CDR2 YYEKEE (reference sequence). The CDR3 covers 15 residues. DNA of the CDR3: TGTGCCAGCAGCTCTCCGGGACAGGGGGCTAATGAGCAGTTCTTC. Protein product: CASSSPGQGANEQFF.

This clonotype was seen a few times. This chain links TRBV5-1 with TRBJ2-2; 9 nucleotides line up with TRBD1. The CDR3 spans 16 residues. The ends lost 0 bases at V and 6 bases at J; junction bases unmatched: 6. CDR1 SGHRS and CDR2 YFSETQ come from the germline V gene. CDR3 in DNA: TGCGCCAGCAGCTTGGACAGGGGGCGAATCGCCGGGGAGCTGTTTTTT. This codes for CASSLDRGRIAGELFF.

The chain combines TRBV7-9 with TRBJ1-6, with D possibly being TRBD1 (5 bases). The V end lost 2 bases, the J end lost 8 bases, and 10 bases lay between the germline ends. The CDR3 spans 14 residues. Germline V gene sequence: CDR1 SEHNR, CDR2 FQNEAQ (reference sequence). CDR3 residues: CASSLPGNYSPLHF. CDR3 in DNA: TGTGCCAGCAGCTTACCAGGGAACTATTCACCCCTCCACTTT.

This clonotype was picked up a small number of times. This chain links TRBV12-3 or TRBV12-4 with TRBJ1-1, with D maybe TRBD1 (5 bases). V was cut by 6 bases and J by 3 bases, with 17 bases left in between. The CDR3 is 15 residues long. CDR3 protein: CASSRRGSGDTEAFF. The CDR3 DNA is TGTGCCAGCAGCCGGAGGGGTTCGGGAGACACTGAAGCTTTCTTT.

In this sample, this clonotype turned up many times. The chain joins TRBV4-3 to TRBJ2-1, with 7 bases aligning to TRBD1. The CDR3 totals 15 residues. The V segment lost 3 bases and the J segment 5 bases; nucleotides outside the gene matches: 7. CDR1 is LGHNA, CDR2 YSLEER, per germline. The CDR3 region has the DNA TGCGCCAGCAGCCAGAACAGGGGTTCAAACAATGAGCAGTTCTTC. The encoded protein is CASSQNRGSNNEQFF.

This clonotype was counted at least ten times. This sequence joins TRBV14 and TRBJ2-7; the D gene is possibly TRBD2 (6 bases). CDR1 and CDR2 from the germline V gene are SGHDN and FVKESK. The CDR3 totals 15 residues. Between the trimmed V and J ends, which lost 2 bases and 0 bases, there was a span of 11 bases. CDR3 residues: CASSQSRGSSYEQYF. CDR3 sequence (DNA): TGTGCCAGCAGCCAATCTCGGGGGAGCTCCTACGAGCAGTACTTC.

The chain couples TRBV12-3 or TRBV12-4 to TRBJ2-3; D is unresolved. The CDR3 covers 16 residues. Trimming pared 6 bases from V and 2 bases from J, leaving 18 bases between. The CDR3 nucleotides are TGTGCCAGCAGCCCTAGGCCCTATGCATTCACAGATACGCAGTATTTT. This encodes CASSPRPYAFTDTQYF.

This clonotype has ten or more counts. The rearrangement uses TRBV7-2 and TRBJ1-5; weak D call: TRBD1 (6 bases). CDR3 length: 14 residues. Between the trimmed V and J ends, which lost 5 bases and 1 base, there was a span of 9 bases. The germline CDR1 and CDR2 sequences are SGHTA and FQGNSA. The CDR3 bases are TGTGCCAGCAGCCCAGGGACAAGCAATCAGCCCCAGCATTTT. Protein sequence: CASSPGTSNQPQHF.